This is a list of T cell receptor beta chains from one sample in a study of chemoradiotherapy in HPV16-positive cancers. Profiled with immunoSEQ multiplex PCR; TCRdb holds only in-frame clones, not every one. The table has approximately 12,000 clones, approximately 86% seen once. Sequencing was performed on blood, taken from a patient who underwent chemoradiotherapy. These receptors all stem from a human donor with HPV-associated anogenital cancer. Each CDR3 is given with its conserved first and last residue. D genes are given only for firm matches. Clone size is stated in some rows and not others, as once, few, many or a class when expanded.

TRBV2	11	.	.	TRBJ2-5	CASNRGETQYF	TGTGCCAGCAACCGAGGAGAGACCCAGTACTTC
TRBV2	13	.	once	TRBJ2-6	CARRISGANVLTF	TGTGCCCGACGTATATCTGGGGCCAACGTCCTGACTTTC
TRBV29-1	13	.	.	TRBJ1-1	CSVLWGGNTEAFF	TGCAGCGTTCTCTGGGGGGGGAACACTGAAGCTTTCTTT
TRBV10-3	14	TRBD1	.	TRBJ1-1	CAISLNWDRVEAFF	TGTGCCATCAGTCTCAATTGGGACAGGGTGGAAGCTTTCTTT
TRBV5-5	16	TRBD2	.	TRBJ2-7	CASSSTSGGYSYEQYF	TGTGCCAGCAGCTCAACTAGCGGGGGGTACTCCTACGAGCAGTACTTC
TRBV7-3	17	.	.	TRBJ2-1	CASSLNIRENLYNEQFF	TGTGCCAGCAGCTTAAACATTAGGGAAAATCTATACAATGAGCAGTTCTTC
TRBV2	16	.	.	TRBJ1-2	CASDVVRVGTNYGYTF	TGTGCCAGCGATGTGGTACGTGTTGGTACTAACTATGGCTACACCTTC
TRBV15	16	TRBD1	.	TRBJ2-1	CATSRATGTGFNEQFF	TGTGCCACCAGCAGAGCAACCGGGACAGGGTTCAATGAGCAGTTCTTC
TRBV13	16	.	.	TRBJ2-4	CASSLGTGGAKNIQYF	TGTGCCAGCAGCTTAGGGACTGGGGGAGCCAAAAACATTCAGTACTTC
TRBV29-1	17	TRBD2	.	TRBJ2-1	CSVHNGASGRRYNEQFF	TGCAGCGTCCATAATGGGGCTAGCGGGAGAAGATACAATGAGCAGTTCTTC
TRBV2	15	.	.	TRBJ2-4	CASSEMARQGNIQYF	TGTGCCAGCAGTGAAATGGCCAGGCAGGGAAACATTCAGTACTTC
TRBV6-5	14	.	.	TRBJ2-2	CASRDSANTGELFF	TGTGCCAGCCGAGACAGTGCGAACACCGGGGAGCTGTTTTTT
TRBV28	15	TRBD1	once	TRBJ2-7	CASRSEGTGVYEQYF	TGTGCCAGCCGGTCCGAGGGGACAGGGGTCTACGAGCAGTACTTC
TRBV4-2	14	.	.	TRBJ1-2	CASSQGATPYGYTF	TGTGCCAGCAGCCAAGGGGCCACCCCCTATGGCTACACCTTC
TRBV9	14	.	.	TRBJ1-2	CASSVEGGPRRYTF	TGTGCCAGCAGCGTAGAAGGGGGACCGAGGCGCTACACCTTC
TRBV5-1	15	.	.	TRBJ2-1	CASSLGDRLYDEQFF	TGCGCCAGCAGCTTGGGAGACAGATTGTATGATGAGCAGTTCTTC
TRBV30	12	TRBD1	.	TRBJ1-1	CAWSPGGAEAFF	TGTGCCTGGAGTCCAGGGGGGGCGGAGGCTTTCTTT
TRBV2	14	TRBD1	.	TRBJ2-5	CASKLGTGQETQYF	TGTGCCAGCAAACTAGGGACAGGGCAAGAGACCCAGTACTTC
TRBV7-9	11	.	.	TRBJ2-5	CASQGQETQYF	TGTGCCAGTCAGGGTCAAGAGACCCAGTACTTC
TRBV25-1	16	TRBD2	.	TRBJ2-7	CASSEALAGASYEQYF	TGTGCCAGCAGCGAGGCACTAGCGGGGGCGTCCTACGAGCAGTACTTC
TRBV15	12	.	.	TRBJ1-2	CATSRATGNHTF	TGTGCCACCAGCAGAGCCACTGGGAACCACACCTTC
TRBV6-1	13	.	.	TRBJ1-2	CASSVGGDYGYTF	TGTGCCAGCAGTGTTGGGGGAGACTATGGCTACACCTTC
TRBV5-4	15	.	once	TRBJ2-3	CASSLRGGRADTQYF	TGTGCCAGCAGCTTGCGCGGGGGCAGGGCAGATACGCAGTATTTT
TRBV10-3	12	.	.	TRBJ2-3	CAIEGSTDTQYF	TGTGCCATCGAGGGTAGCACAGATACGCAGTATTTT
TRBV5-1	15	TRBD1	.	TRBJ2-7	CASRSLTGGGYEQYF	TGCGCCAGCCGGAGCCTAACAGGGGGAGGCTACGAGCAGTACTTC
TRBV30	17	TRBD2	.	TRBJ2-3	CAWSARLAGDPTDTQYF	TGTGCCTGGAGCGCAAGACTAGCGGGGGACCCCACAGATACGCAGTATTTT
TRBV7-9	14	.	once	TRBJ2-3	CASSSRVHTDTQYF	TGTGCCAGCAGCTCCCGGGTCCACACAGATACGCAGTATTTT
TRBV20-1	10	.	.	TRBJ2-5	CSAVRGTQYF	TGCAGTGCTGTCAGGGGTACCCAGTACTTC
TRBV5-1	16	.	.	TRBJ1-6	CASSDNTGRVHSPLHF	TGCGCCAGCAGCGACAACACCGGGAGAGTTCATTCACCCCTCCACTTT
TRBV9	14	.	.	TRBJ1-1	CASSVDQGRTEAFF	TGTGCCAGCAGCGTAGACCAGGGACGCACTGAAGCTTTCTTT
TRBV7-2	13	TRBD1	once	TRBJ2-1	CASSLEDRPEQFF	TGTGCCAGCAGCTTAGAGGACAGGCCTGAGCAGTTCTTC
TRBV19	15	.	.	TRBJ2-2	CASTPTQGNTGELFF	TGTGCCAGTACACCTACTCAAGGGAACACCGGGGAGCTGTTTTTT
TRBV27	13	.	.	TRBJ1-6	CASSLNGGVALHF	TGTGCCAGCAGTTTAAACGGAGGGGTAGCCCTCCACTTT
TRBV11-2	16	.	.	TRBJ2-1	CASSLDLGGLYNEQFF	TGTGCCAGCAGCTTAGATTTGGGGGGCCTATACAATGAGCAGTTCTTC
TRBV5-1	15	TRBD2	.	TRBJ2-3	CASSAGDPSTDTQYF	TGCGCCAGCAGCGCGGGGGATCCTAGCACAGATACGCAGTATTTT
TRBV6-1	13	.	few	TRBJ1-2	CASSEWGAAGYTF	TGTGCCAGCAGTGAATGGGGGGCAGCTGGCTACACCTTC
TRBV7-9	11	.	.	TRBJ1-3	CASSPAGTIYF	TGTGCCAGCAGCCCCGCGGGGACCATATATTTT
TRBV9	17	TRBD2	.	TRBJ2-5	CASSQRAGERDQETQYF	TGTGCCAGCAGCCAACGGGCGGGGGAGCGGGATCAAGAGACCCAGTACTTC
TRBV12-5	14	.	.	TRBJ1-1	CASVSRTANTEAFF	TGTGCTAGTGTCTCGAGGACAGCGAACACTGAAGCTTTCTTT
TRBV6-1	16	.	.	TRBJ2-3	CASSESPWSSTDTQYF	TGTGCCAGCAGTGAATCCCCTTGGTCTAGCACAGATACGCAGTATTTT
TRBV6-1	13	.	.	TRBJ1-1	CASSEDVNTEAFF	TGTGCCAGCAGTGAAGATGTGAACACTGAAGCTTTCTTT
TRBV18	15	.	.	TRBJ1-5	CASSPSRGNRQPQHF	TGTGCCAGCTCACCGTCACGGGGGAACAGACAGCCCCAGCATTTT
TRBV2	13	.	.	TRBJ2-5	CASSGTVQETQYF	TGTGCCAGCAGTGGGACAGTCCAAGAGACCCAGTACTTC
TRBV2	16	.	.	TRBJ2-5	CASSARGGAGQETQYF	TGTGCCAGCAGTGCCCGGGGCGGGGCGGGACAAGAGACCCAGTACTTC